This T cell receptor (beta chain) came from a study of T-cell memory formation after mild COVID-19. Trimming shortened V by 6 bases and J by 5 bases, and 11 bases separated the two germline ends. Germline CDR1 is MNHEY and CDR2 is SVGAGI. The CDR3 totals 13 residues. 5'RACE, which relied on constant-segment primers, yielded TCR alpha and TCR beta cDNA libraries carrying sample barcodes and UMIs. From the 5' RACE reads, TCRdb called clonotypes with MiXCR, one entry per CDR3 protein. The repertoire holds more than 200,000 distinct CDR3 sequences, with around 15% as singletons. The receptor was isolated from a man between 18 and 35 years old who had mild COVID-19 (a few samples of this study predate the infection). Cell type and time point are not known. The V call is TRBV6-5, the J call TRBJ1-5; D perhaps matches TRBD1 (6 bases). The sequencing sample was made of PBMCs or a T cell subset sorted from them (not recorded which). DNA for the CDR3: TGTGCCAGCAGCCAGGGGAAGGATCAGCCCCAGCATTTT. Translated, it gives CASSQGKDQPQHF.